Listed below are T cell receptor beta chains from one sample, sequenced in a study of PD-1 blockade in classical Hodgkin lymphoma. Produced via immunoSEQ multiplex PCR; TCRdb's table is partial and in-frame only. This table holds more than 10,000 clones, more than 70% found once. The sequencing used CD4+ T cells from blood, collected before the fourth cycle of nivolumab. The receptors shown here come from a human donor with classical Hodgkin lymphoma. CDR3s include the opening cysteine and the closing phenylalanine or tryptophan. A D gene is named only where the DNA matches it firmly. Clone size is shown for a subset of rows, as once, few, many or a class of expanded clone.

d_call j_call v_call clone_size cdr3_aa cdr3_nt
NA TRBJ2-3 TRBV2 NA CASRFSGTFTDTQYF TGTGCCAGCAGGTTTAGTGGGACTTTCACAGATACGCAGTATTTT
TRBD1 TRBJ1-4 TRBV7-8 once CASSFGQGGSNEKLFF TGTGCCAGCAGCTTCGGACAGGGAGGGAGTAATGAAAAACTGTTTTTT
NA TRBJ2-3 TRBV10-3 NA CAISLSTDTQYF TGTGCCATCAGCTTAAGCACAGATACGCAGTATTTT
NA TRBJ1-2 TRBV19 NA CASSIDRLYGYTF TGTGCCAGTAGTATAGACAGACTCTATGGCTACACCTTC
NA TRBJ1-1 TRBV19 few CASRGFSTGGAFF TGTGCCAGTAGGGGATTTTCAACCGGCGGAGCTTTCTTT
TRBD1 TRBJ1-1 TRBV28 NA CASSSRDRGHLTFF TGTGCCAGCAGTTCCCGGGACAGGGGACACCTGACTTTCTTT
TRBD2 TRBJ2-3 TRBV29-1 NA CSALTSGLTDTQYF TGCAGCGCATTGACTAGCGGCCTCACAGATACGCAGTATTTT
NA TRBJ1-5 TRBV29-1 few CSVEVEGRGPQHF TGCAGCGTTGAGGTCGAGGGCCGGGGGCCCCAGCATTTT
NA TRBJ2-7 TRBV7-8 NA CASSSEWDRSYEQYF TGTGCCAGCAGCTCCGAATGGGACCGATCCTACGAGCAGTACTTC
NA TRBJ2-5 TRBV7-8 NA CASSLERDSSQQETQYF TGTGCCAGCAGCTTAGAACGTGACAGCTCCCAGCAAGAGACCCAGTACTTC
TRBD1 TRBJ1-3 TRBV6-6 NA CASRRTGNGNTIYF TGTGCCAGCAGAAGGACAGGGAACGGAAACACCATATATTTT
NA TRBJ1-5 TRBV7-2 NA CASSLVQGMGQPQHF TGTGCCAGCAGCTTAGTGCAGGGGATGGGGCAGCCCCAGCATTTT
NA TRBJ2-2 TRBV6-5 NA CASSYGGRKELFF TGTGCCAGCAGTTATGGGGGGCGCAAGGAGCTGTTTTTT
TRBD2 TRBJ2-3 TRBV5-4 NA CASSLGVSAGTSGRTDTQYF TGTGCCAGCAGCTTGGGGGTTTCGGCCGGGACTAGCGGACGCACAGATACGCAGTATTTT
TRBD2 TRBJ2-1 TRBV5-4 NA CASSLPGLAGGLQFF TGTGCCAGCAGCTTACCGGGACTAGCGGGGGGGCTGCAGTTCTTC
NA TRBJ2-5 TRBV4-3 once CASSQEGRDGGTQYF TGCGCCAGCAGCCAAGAGGGCCGGGACGGTGGAACCCAGTACTTC
NA TRBJ2-1 TRBV6-6 NA CASSLYNEQFF TGTGCCAGCAGTTTGTACAATGAGCAGTTCTTC
NA TRBJ2-5 TRBV4-2 NA CASSQVGGGPVGQYF TGTGCCAGCAGCCAAGTAGGGGGGGGACCGGTTGGCCAGTACTTC
NA TRBJ1-1 TRBV6-5 NA CASRGNSAEAFF TGTGCCAGCAGAGGCAATTCAGCTGAAGCTTTCTTT
NA TRBJ2-5 TRBV9 NA CASSVGGWWETQYF TGTGCCAGCAGCGTAGGAGGATGGTGGGAGACCCAGTACTTC
TRBD1 TRBJ2-4 TRBV7-9 NA CASSTGGVWGQGWDIQYF TGTGCCAGCAGCACAGGGGGGGTGTGGGGACAGGGCTGGGACATTCAGTACTTC
NA TRBJ1-4 TRBV28 NA CATGVEKLFF TGTGCCACCGGAGTGGAAAAACTGTTTTTT
NA TRBJ1-5 TRBV6-5 NA CASSGHPGNQPQHF TGTGCCAGCAGCGGACATCCTGGGAATCAGCCCCAGCATTTT
NA TRBJ1-2 TRBV19 NA CASSPWRGGYGYTF TGTGCCAGTAGTCCCTGGAGAGGGGGCTATGGCTACACCTTC
TRBD1 TRBJ1-4 TRBV2 NA CASSVQGGEEKLFF TGTGCCAGCAGTGTCCAGGGGGGGGAGGAAAAACTGTTTTTT
NA TRBJ2-7 TRBV9 NA CASSVGTQSSYEQYF TGTGCCAGCAGCGTAGGCACCCAGAGCTCCTACGAGCAGTACTTC
NA TRBJ1-2 TRBV14 NA CASSTTGTGYGYTF TGTGCCAGCAGCACGACCGGGACTGGATATGGCTACACCTTC
NA TRBJ1-2 TRBV28 NA CASITTGRGYTF TGTGCCAGCATTACTACAGGGAGGGGCTACACCTTC
NA TRBJ1-3 TRBV2 few CASTLQQGNTIYF TGTGCCAGCACCCTGCAGCAAGGAAACACCATATATTTT
NA TRBJ2-7 TRBV2 once CASSDLISYEQYF TGTGCCAGCAGTGACCTCATTTCCTACGAGCAGTACTTC
NA TRBJ1-4 TRBV7-8 NA CASSQRMGGVDEKLFF TGTGCCAGCAGCCAAAGGATGGGCGGGGTAGATGAAAAACTGTTTTTT
NA TRBJ1-6 TRBV18 few CASLRGGANSPLHF TGTGCCAGCCTACGTGGGGGAGCCAATTCACCCCTCCACTTT
NA TRBJ1-2 TRBV7-3 NA CASSPGTTYGYTF TGTGCCAGCAGCCCGGGTACGACCTATGGCTACACCTTC
NA TRBJ2-7 TRBV7-8 once CASSIGPMGFYEQYF TGTGCCAGCAGCATAGGACCAATGGGGTTCTACGAGCAGTACTTC
NA TRBJ2-7 TRBV18 NA CASSLQSNYEQYF TGTGCCAGCTCACTTCAATCAAACTACGAGCAGTACTTC
NA TRBJ2-5 TRBV30 NA CAWSQGLHPETQYF TGTGCCTGGAGCCAGGGACTCCATCCGGAGACCCAGTACTTC
NA TRBJ1-1 TRBV29-1 NA CSPFSSDTEAFF TGCAGCCCCTTCTCTTCGGACACTGAAGCTTTCTTT
NA TRBJ1-1 TRBV7-9 few CASSLGATEAFF TGTGCCAGCAGCCTAGGGGCGACTGAAGCTTTCTTT
NA TRBJ1-3 TRBV18 NA CASFPSGASSGNTIYF TGTGCCAGCTTCCCATCAGGGGCTAGCTCTGGAAACACCATATATTTT
NA TRBJ2-2 TRBV18 NA CASSHGQPGELFF TGTGCCAGCTCTCACGGGCAACCCGGGGAGCTGTTTTTT
TRBD1 TRBJ1-2 TRBV5-1 NA CASSFLAGTVGQGYTF TGCGCCAGCAGCTTTCTAGCCGGGACAGTCGGACAGGGCTACACCTTC
TRBD1 TRBJ1-4 TRBV4-1 NA CASSPRGRGGSVEKLFF TGCGCCAGCAGCCCGAGGGGGCGGGGGGGTTCAGTTGAAAAACTGTTTTTT
NA TRBJ2-7 TRBV5-1 NA CASSLAWGFYEQYF TGCGCCAGCAGCTTGGCTTGGGGGTTCTACGAGCAGTACTTC
NA TRBJ1-1 TRBV6-1 NA CASSVKGNTEAFF TGTGCCAGCAGTGTGAAAGGGAACACTGAAGCTTTCTTT
TRBD1 TRBJ1-3 TRBV9 NA CASSVAGTVSGNTIYF TGTGCCAGCAGCGTAGCCGGGACAGTCTCTGGAAACACCATATATTTT
NA TRBJ2-7 TRBV5-8 NA CASSLMAGAFYEQYF TGTGCCAGCAGCTTGATGGCAGGGGCCTTCTACGAGCAGTACTTC
NA TRBJ2-3 TRBV7-6 NA CASSSDSISTDTQYF TGTGCCAGCAGCTCGGACAGCATTAGCACAGATACGCAGTATTTT
NA TRBJ2-3 TRBV5-1 NA CASSPRTSSTDTQYF TGCGCCAGCAGCCCCCGTACTAGCAGCACAGATACGCAGTATTTT
TRBD2 TRBJ2-3 TRBV6-6 NA CATHNGLAGPTDTQYF TGTGCCACCCATAACGGGCTAGCGGGACCCACAGATACGCAGTATTTT
NA TRBJ2-7 TRBV5-1 NA CASSSFYEQYF TGCGCCAGCAGCTCTTTCTACGAGCAGTACTTC
NA TRBJ2-1 TRBV16 once CASSQSGASYNEQFF TGTGCCAGCAGCCAATCGGGGGCGTCATACAATGAGCAGTTCTTC
NA TRBJ1-3 TRBV5-1 NA CASSLSVSSGNTIYF TGCGCCAGCAGCTTGTCTGTATCCTCTGGAAACACCATATATTTT
TRBD1 TRBJ2-1 TRBV5-5 NA CASSFSTGVSYNEQFF TGTGCCAGCAGCTTCTCGACAGGGGTTAGCTACAATGAGCAGTTCTTC
NA TRBJ1-1 TRBV18 NA CASSPFGQQHTEAFF TGTGCCAGCTCACCTTTTGGACAGCAGCACACTGAAGCTTTCTTT
TRBD1 TRBJ1-1 TRBV7-2 NA CASSPGQGAREAFF TGTGCCAGCAGCCCGGGACAGGGGGCGCGTGAAGCTTTCTTT